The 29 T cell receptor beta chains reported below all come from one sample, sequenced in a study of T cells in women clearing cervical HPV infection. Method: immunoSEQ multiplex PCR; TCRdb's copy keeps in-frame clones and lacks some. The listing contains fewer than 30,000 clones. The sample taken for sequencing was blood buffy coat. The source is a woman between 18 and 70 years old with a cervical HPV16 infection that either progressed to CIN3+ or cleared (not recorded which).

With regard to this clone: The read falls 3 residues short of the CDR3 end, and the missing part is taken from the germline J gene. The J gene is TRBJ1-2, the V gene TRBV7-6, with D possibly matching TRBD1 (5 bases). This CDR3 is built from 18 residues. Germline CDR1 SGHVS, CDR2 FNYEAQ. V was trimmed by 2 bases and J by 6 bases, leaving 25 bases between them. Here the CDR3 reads CASSLFTGGILGVNGYTF. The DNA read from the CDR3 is TGTGCCAGCAGCTTATTTACCGGGGGAATATTGGGCGTTAATGGC.

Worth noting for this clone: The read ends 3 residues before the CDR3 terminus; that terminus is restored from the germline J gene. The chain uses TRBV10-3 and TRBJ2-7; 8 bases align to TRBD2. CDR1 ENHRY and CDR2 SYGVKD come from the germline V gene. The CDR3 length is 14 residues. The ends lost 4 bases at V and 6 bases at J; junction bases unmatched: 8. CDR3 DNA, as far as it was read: TGTGCCATCAGTGCGGCGGGGGGCCTTTTCGAG. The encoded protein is CAISAAGGLFE. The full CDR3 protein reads CAISAAGGLFEQYF.

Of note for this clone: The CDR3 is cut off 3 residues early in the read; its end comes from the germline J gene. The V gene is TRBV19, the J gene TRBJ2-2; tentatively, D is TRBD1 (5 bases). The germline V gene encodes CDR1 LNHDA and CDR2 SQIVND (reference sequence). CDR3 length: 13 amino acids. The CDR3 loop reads CATSDIGWEKLFF. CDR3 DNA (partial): TGTGCCACCTCGGACATTGGGTGGGAAAAG.

The sequenced part of the CDR3 DNA is TGTGCCACCAGCGGCGGACAGGTGGCTGTCTATGGC. This translates into CATSGGQVAVYG. The complete CDR3 sequence is CATSGGQVAVYGYTF. The rearrangement uses TRBV15 and TRBJ1-2; 7 positions agree with TRBD1. The missing CDR3 end, 3 residues past where the read stops, is filled in from the germline J gene. V was clipped by 5 bases and J by 4 bases; unmatched bases: 10. The CDR3 has 15 amino acids. Germline loops: CDR1 LNHNV, CDR2 YYDKDF (reference sequence).

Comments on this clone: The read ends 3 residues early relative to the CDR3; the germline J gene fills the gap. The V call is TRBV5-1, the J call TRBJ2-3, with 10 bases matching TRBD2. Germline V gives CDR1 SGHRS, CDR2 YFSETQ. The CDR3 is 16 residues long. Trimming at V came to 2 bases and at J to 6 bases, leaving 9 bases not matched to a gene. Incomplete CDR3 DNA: TGCGCCAGCAGCTTCCGTCTAGCGGGAGCAGACGATACG. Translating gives CASSFRLAGADDT. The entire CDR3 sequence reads CASSFRLAGADDTQYF.

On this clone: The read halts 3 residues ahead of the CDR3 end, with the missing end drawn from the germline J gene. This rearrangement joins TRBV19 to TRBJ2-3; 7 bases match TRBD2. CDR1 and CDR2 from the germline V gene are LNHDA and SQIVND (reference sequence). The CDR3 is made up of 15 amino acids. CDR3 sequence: CASSILGRAGETQYF. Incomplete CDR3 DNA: TGTGCCAGTAGTATTTTAGGACGGGCGGGGGAGACG.

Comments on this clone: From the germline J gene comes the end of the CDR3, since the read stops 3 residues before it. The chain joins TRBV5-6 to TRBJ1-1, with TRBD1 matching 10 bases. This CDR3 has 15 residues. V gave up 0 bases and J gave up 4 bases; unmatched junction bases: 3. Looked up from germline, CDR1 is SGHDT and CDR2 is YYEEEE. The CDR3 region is CASSLGGQGFTEAFF. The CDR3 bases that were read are TGTGCCAGCAGCTTGGGGGGACAGGGGTTCACTGAA.

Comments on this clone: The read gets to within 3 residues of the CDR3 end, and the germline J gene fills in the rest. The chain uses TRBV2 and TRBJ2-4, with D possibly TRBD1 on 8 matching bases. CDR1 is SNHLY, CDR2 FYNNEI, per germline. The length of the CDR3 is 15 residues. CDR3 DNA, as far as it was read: TGTGCCAGCAGCTTTTTACAGGGGGGGCACTATGGT. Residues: CASSFLQGGHYG. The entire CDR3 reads CASSFLQGGHYGQYF.

CDR3 protein: CASSPPVHSYDYTF. The covered CDR3 bases are TGTGCCAGCTCACCACCGGTTCACTCCTACGAC. This rearrangement joins TRBV18 to TRBJ1-2, with D hard to call. With the read ending 3 residues before the CDR3 end, the germline J gene is used to fill in that end. This CDR3 is 14 amino acids long. Germline CDR1 is KGHSH and CDR2 is LQKENI.

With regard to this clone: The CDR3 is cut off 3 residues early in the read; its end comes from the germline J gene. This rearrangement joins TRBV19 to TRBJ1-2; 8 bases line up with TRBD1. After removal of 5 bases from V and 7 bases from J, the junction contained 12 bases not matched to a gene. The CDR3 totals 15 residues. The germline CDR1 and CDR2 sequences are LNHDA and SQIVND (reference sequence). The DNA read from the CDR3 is TGTGCCAGTAGTCCCGAGTTGGGGACAGGTGGTGGC. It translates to CASSPELGTGGG. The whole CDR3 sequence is CASSPELGTGGGYTF.

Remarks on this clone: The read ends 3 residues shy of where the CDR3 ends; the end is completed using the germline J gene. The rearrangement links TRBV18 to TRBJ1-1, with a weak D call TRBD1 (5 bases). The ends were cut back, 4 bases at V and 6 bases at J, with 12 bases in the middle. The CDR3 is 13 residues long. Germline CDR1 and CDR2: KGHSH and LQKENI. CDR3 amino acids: CASSREGQSEAFF. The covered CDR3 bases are TGTGCCAGCTCACGCGAAGGACAATCTGAA.

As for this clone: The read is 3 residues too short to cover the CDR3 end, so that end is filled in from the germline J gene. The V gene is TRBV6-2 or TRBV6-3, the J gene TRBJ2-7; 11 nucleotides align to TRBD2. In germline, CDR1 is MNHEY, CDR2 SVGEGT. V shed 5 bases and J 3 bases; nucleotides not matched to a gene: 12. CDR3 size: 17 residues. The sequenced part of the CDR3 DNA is TGTGCCAGCAGTCCACGACGGAGACTAGCGGGGTACTACGAG. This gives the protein CASSPRRRLAGYYE. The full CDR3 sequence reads CASSPRRRLAGYYEQYF.

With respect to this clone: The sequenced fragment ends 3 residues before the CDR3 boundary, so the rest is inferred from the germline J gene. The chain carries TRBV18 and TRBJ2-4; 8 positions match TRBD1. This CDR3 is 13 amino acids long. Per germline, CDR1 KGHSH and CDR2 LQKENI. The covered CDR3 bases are TGTGCCACTACCGGACAGGGCCACTATGGT. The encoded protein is CATTGQGHYG. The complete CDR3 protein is CATTGQGHYGQYF.

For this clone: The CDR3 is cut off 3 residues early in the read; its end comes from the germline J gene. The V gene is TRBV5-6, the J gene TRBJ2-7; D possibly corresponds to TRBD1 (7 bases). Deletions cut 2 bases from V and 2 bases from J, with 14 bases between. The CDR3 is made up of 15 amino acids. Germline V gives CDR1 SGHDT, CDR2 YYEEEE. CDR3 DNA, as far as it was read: TGTGCCAGCAGCTTCGGGGGACAGAGAACCTACGAG. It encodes CASSFGGQRTYE. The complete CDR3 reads CASSFGGQRTYEQYF.

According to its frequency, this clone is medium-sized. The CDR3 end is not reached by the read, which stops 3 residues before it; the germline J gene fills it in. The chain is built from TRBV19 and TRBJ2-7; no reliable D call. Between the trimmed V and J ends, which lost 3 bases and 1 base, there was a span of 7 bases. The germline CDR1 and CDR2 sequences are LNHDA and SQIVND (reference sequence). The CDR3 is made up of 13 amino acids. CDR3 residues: CASSMGWSYEQYF. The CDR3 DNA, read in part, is TGTGCCAGTAGTATGGGCTGGTCCTACGAG.

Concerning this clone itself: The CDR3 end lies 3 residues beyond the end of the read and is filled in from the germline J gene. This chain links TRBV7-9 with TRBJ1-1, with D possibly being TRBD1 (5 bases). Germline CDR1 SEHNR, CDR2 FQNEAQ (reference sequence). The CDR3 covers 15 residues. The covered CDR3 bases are TGTGCCAGCAGCTTAAGGTCCAGGGCGGAAGAGACA. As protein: CASSLRSRAEET. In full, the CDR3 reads CASSLRSRAEETAFF.

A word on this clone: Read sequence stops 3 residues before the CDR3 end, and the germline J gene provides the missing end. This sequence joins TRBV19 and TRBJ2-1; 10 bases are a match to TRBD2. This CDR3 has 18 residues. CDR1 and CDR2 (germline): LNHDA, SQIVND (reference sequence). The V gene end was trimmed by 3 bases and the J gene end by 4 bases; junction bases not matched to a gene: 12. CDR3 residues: CASSMEALAGVGYNEQFF. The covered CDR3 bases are TGTGCCAGTAGTATGGAGGCCCTAGCGGGAGTCGGATACAATGAG. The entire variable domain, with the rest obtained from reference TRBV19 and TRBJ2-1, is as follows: DGGITQSPKYLFRKEGQNVTLSCEQNLNHDAMYWYRQDPGQGLRLIYYSQIVNDFQKGDIAEGYSVSREKKESFPLTVTSAQKNPTAFYLCASSMEALAGVGYNEQFFGPGTRLTVL.

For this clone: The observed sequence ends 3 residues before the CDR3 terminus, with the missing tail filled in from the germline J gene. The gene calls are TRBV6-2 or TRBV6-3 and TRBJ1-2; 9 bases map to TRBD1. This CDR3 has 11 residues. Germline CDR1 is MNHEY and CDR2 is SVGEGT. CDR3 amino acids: CASSWTGDYTF. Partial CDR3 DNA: TGTGCCAGCAGTTGGACAGGGGAC.

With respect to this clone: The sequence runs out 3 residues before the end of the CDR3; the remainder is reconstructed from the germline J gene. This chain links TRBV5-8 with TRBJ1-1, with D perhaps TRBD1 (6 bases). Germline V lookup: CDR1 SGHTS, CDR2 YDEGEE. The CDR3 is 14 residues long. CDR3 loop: CASSFRDTRIEAFF. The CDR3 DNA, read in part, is TGTGCCAGCAGCTTCCGGGACACTCGAATCGAA.

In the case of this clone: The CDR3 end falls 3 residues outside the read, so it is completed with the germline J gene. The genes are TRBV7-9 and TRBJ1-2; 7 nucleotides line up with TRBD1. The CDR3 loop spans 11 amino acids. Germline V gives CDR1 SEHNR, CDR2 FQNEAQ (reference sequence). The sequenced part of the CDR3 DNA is TGTGCCAGCAGGACGCAGGGGGAC. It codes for CASRTQGD. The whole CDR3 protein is CASRTQGDYTF.

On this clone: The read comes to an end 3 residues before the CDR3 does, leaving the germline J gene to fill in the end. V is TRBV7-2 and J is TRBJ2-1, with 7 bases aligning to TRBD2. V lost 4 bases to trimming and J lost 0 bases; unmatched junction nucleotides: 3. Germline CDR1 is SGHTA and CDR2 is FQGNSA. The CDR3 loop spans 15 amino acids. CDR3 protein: CASSSRGSSYNEQFF. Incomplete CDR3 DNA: TGTGCCAGCAGCTCCCGCGGGAGCTCCTACAATGAG.

The CDR3: CASTNPGQPQNTEAFF. Partial CDR3 DNA: TGTGCCAGTACTAACCCAGGACAGCCCCAGAACACTGAA. The V and J genes are TRBV19 and TRBJ1-1, with a weak D call TRBD1 (6 bases). The CDR3 is cut off 3 residues early in the read; its end comes from the germline J gene. V was trimmed by 7 bases and J by 1 base, leaving 19 bases between them. From germline, CDR1 is LNHDA and CDR2 SQIVND (reference sequence). This CDR3 is 16 amino acids long. The whole variable domain, filled in from reference TRBV19 and TRBJ1-1, reads DGGITQSPKYLFRKEGQNVTLSCEQNLNHDAMYWYRQDPGQGLRLIYYSQIVNDFQKGDIAEGYSVSREKKESFPLTVTSAQKNPTAFYLCASTNPGQPQNTEAFFGQGTRLTVV.

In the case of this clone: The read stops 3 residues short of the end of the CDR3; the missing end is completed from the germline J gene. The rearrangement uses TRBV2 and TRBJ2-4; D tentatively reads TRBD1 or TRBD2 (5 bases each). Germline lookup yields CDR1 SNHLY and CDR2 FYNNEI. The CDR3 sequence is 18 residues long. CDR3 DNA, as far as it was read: TGTGCCAGCAGCGAGGGGCTTGTACGGGCGCGTATGAACTATGGT. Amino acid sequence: CASSEGLVRARMNYG. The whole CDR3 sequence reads CASSEGLVRARMNYGQYF.

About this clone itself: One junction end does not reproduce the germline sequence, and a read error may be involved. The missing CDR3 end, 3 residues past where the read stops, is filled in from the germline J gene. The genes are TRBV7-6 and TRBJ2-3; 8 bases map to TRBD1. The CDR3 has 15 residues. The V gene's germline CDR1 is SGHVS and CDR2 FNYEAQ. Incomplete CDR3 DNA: TGTGCCAGCAGCTTATTTGACAGGGGAGCAGAGACG. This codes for CASSLFDRGAET. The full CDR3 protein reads CASSLFDRGAETQYF.

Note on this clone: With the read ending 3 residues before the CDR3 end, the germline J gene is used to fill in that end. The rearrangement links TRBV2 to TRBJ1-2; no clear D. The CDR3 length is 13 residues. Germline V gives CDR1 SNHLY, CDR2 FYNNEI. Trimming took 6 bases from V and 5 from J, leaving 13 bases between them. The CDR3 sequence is CASRAGAGYGYTF. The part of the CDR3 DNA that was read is TGTGCCAGCAGGGCGGGAGCGGGATATGGC.

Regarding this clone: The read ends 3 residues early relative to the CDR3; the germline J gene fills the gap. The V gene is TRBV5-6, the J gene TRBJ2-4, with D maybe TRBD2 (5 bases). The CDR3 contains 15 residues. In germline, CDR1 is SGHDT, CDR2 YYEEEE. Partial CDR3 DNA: TGTGCCAGCAGCTTGTGGGCTTTCTTAGACTATGGT. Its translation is CASSLWAFLDYG. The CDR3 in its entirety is CASSLWAFLDYGQYF.

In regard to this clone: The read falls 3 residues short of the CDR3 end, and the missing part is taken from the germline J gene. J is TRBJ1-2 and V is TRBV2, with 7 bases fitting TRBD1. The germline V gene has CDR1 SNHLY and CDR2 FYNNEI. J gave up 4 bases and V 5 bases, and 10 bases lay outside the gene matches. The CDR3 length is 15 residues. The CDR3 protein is CASSTSRGSGYGYTF. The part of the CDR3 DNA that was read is TGTGCCAGCAGTACTAGCAGGGGGTCGGGCTATGGC.

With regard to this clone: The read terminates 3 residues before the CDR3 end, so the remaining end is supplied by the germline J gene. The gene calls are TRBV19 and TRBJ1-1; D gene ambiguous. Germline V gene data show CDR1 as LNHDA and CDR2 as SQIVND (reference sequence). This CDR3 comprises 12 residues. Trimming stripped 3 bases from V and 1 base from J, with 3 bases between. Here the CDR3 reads CASSISNTEAFF. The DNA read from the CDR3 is TGTGCCAGTAGTATCTCGAACACTGAA.

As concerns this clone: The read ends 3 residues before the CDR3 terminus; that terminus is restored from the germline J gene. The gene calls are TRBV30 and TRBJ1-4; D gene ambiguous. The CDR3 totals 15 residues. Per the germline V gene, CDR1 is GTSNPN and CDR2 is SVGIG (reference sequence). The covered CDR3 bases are TGTGCCTGGAGTGTAGAGAGCTCCTATAATTCACCA. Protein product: CAWSVESSYNSP. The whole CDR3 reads CAWSVESSYNSPLFF.